The 26 T cell receptor beta chains listed next were all sequenced from one sample in a study of high-grade serous ovarian cancer treatment subgroups. The repertoire was sequenced with immunoSEQ multiplex PCR; TCRdb's copy has only in-frame clones and lacks some. Of 1,500 to 2,000 clones in the sample, 82% were seen once. Tumor samples were obtained before definitive surgery or chemotherapy. The specimen was tumor tissue. All receptors derive from a human donor with high-grade serous ovarian cancer.

The chain employs TRBV9 and TRBJ2-5, with no clear D. This CDR3 comprises 14 residues. Germline V gene lookup returns CDR1 SGDLS and CDR2 YYNGEE. The V end lost 0 bases, the J end lost 2 bases, and 8 bases lay between the germline ends. CDR3 amino acids: CASSVGFLQETQYF. The DNA of the CDR3 is TGTGCCAGCAGCGTAGGGTTCCTACAAGAGACCCAGTACTTC.

V is TRBV29-1 and J is TRBJ2-5; D call uncertain. The CDR3 runs to 11 residues. Per germline, CDR1 SQVTM and CDR2 ANQGSEA. V gave up 4 bases and J gave up 9 bases, with 12 bases separating them. The CDR3 DNA follows: TGCAGCGTTGGACACGGTACGGCCCAGTACTTC. This translates into CSVGHGTAQYF.

V gene TRBV6-1 combines with J gene TRBJ2-3; 8 nucleotides align to TRBD1. Germline lookup yields CDR1 MNHNS and CDR2 SASEGT. V dropped 6 bases and J dropped 4; count of bases not matched to a gene: 9. The CDR3 totals 15 residues. As DNA, the CDR3 is TGTGCCAGCAGCGCAGCAGGGGGCGGGTCAGATACGCAGTATTTT. This encodes CASSAAGGGSDTQYF.

V is TRBV27 and J is TRBJ2-5; possibly TRBD2 for D (6 bases). The end of the DNA aligns better with TRBJ2-7, so the J call may be wrong. The CDR3 contains 13 residues. From germline, CDR1 is MNHEY and CDR2 SMNVEV (reference sequence). CDR3 loop: CATRAAGTYEQYF. For the CDR3, the DNA is TGTGCCACCCGGGCGGCGGGGACCTACGAGCAGTACTTC.

This clone was seen only once. This chain links TRBV11-3 with TRBJ2-3; 10 nucleotides line up with TRBD2. The CDR3 is 15 amino acids. The V gene end was trimmed by 4 bases and the J gene end by 2 bases; junction bases not matched to a gene: 3. Germline V gives CDR1 SGHNT, CDR2 YENEEA. The CDR3 DNA follows: TGTGCCAGCAGCTCTACTAGCGGGACCACAGATACGCAGTATTTT. Encoded protein: CASSSTSGTTDTQYF.

The rearrangement uses TRBV11-2 and TRBJ1-1; 12 bases are a match to TRBD1. V gave up 3 bases and J gave up 8 bases; unmatched junction bases: 4. The CDR3 is 14 residues long. Germline V lookup: CDR1 SGHAT, CDR2 FQNNGV. The CDR3: CASSLGQGAREAFF. The CDR3 DNA follows: TGTGCCAGCAGCTTGGGACAGGGGGCGAGGGAAGCTTTCTTT.

There are a few counts of this clone. The chain recombines TRBV7-9 with TRBJ1-1, with 8 bases aligning to TRBD1. This CDR3 has 16 residues. Trimming took 1 base from V and 3 from J; bases not matched to a gene: 7. Germline lookup yields CDR1 SEHNR and CDR2 FQNEAQ (reference sequence). CDR3 in DNA: TGTGCCAGCAGCTTAGGCGGGACAGGAGCCTACACTGAAGCTTTCTTT. Translating gives CASSLGGTGAYTEAFF.

This clone was seen just once. The chain employs TRBV2 and TRBJ2-2; 9 bases are shared with TRBD2. The V segment lost 6 bases and the J segment 7 bases; nucleotides outside the gene matches: 9. This CDR3 is built from 15 residues. Germline values: CDR1 SNHLY, CDR2 FYNNEI. The CDR3 region has the DNA TGTGCCAGCAGAACATTAGCGGGAGTAGTCGGGGAGCTGTTTTTT. This encodes CASRTLAGVVGELFF.

CDR3 bases: TGTGCCAGCAGCCCCCCGGGGTCCGGGGAGCTGTTTTTT. Its translation: CASSPPGSGELFF. V and J are TRBV9 and TRBJ2-2; D may be TRBD2 (5 bases). V was shortened by 4 bases and J by 6 bases, with 10 bases between the two germline ends. The CDR3 has 13 residues. Germline V gene data show CDR1 as SGDLS and CDR2 as YYNGEE.

The rearrangement links TRBV19 to TRBJ2-1; maybe TRBD2 (6 bases). Germline lookup yields CDR1 LNHDA and CDR2 SQIVND (reference sequence). This CDR3 has 14 residues. Trimming left V 9 bases short and J 0 bases short, with 12 bases between. The CDR3 nucleotides read TGTGCCAGCAACAGCGGGTTCTCCTACAATGAGCAGTTCTTC. Encoded protein: CASNSGFSYNEQFF.

The chain recombines TRBV5-1 with TRBJ2-3; 11 nucleotides match TRBD2. The CDR3 is 18 residues long. V was pared by 0 bases and J by 3 bases, with 9 bases of the junction left unmatched. Germline V lookup: CDR1 SGHRS, CDR2 YFSETQ. The CDR3 sequence: CASSLEPSGGPGTDTQYF. DNA for the CDR3: TGCGCCAGCAGCTTGGAACCTAGCGGGGGGCCGGGGACAGATACGCAGTATTTT.

The rearrangement links TRBV9 to TRBJ1-1; D is perhaps TRBD1 (6 bases). This CDR3 comprises 15 residues. The V and J ends lost 4 bases and 6 bases respectively, with 19 bases between them. Germline CDR1 SGDLS, CDR2 YYNGEE. CDR3 coding DNA: TGTGCCAGCAGCACCCGGGGAGGGGGGATTGCTGAAGCTTTCTTT. It is translated as CASSTRGGGIAEAFF.

The chain has TRBV2 and TRBJ2-5; D could derive from TRBD1 or TRBD2 (6 bases each). The germline V gene encodes CDR1 SNHLY and CDR2 FYNNEI. CDR3 length equals 14 residues. V gave up 3 bases and J gave up 5 bases, with 13 bases separating them. CDR3 protein: CASSDPTGRETQYF. The CDR3 DNA follows: TGTGCCAGCAGTGATCCCACAGGGAGGGAGACCCAGTACTTC.

This clone has only a few counts. The chain joins TRBV25-1 to TRBJ1-1, with no clear D. The germline V gene has CDR1 MGHDK and CDR2 SYGVNS. Trimming took 1 base from V and 1 from J, leaving 10 bases between them. The CDR3 is 15 amino acids. CDR3: CASSESHGGNTEAFF. CDR3 coding DNA: TGTGCCAGCAGTGAATCACATGGCGGGAACACTGAAGCTTTCTTT.

The V and J genes are TRBV6-4 and TRBJ2-2; 12 bases fit TRBD2. V lost 5 bases and J lost 3; bases outside the gene matches: 4. CDR1 and CDR2 from the germline V gene are MRHNA and SNTAGT. The CDR3 sequence is 16 residues long. The CDR3 sequence is CASSKTSGGHTGELFF. CDR3 bases: TGTGCCAGCAGTAAAACTAGCGGGGGGCACACCGGGGAGCTGTTTTTT.

CDR3 sequence reads: CASSLGGQGASEAFF. Written as DNA, the CDR3 is TGCGCCAGCAGCTTGGGCGGACAGGGGGCTTCTGAAGCTTTCTTT. The chain combines TRBV5-1 with TRBJ1-1; 11 positions match TRBD1. This CDR3 has 15 amino acids. V shed 0 bases and J 6 bases; nucleotides not matched to a gene: 4. Germline loops: CDR1 SGHRS, CDR2 YFSETQ.

This rearrangement joins TRBV4-2 to TRBJ1-2, with TRBD1 matching over 7 bases. CDR3 size: 15 residues. Germline V gene data show CDR1 as LGHNA and CDR2 as YNFKEQ. The junction had 6 bases not matched to a gene; V was cut back by 3 bases and J by 2 bases. CDR3 region: CASSQETGVNYGYTF. CDR3 coding DNA: TGTGCCAGCAGCCAGGAAACAGGGGTCAACTATGGCTACACCTTC.

The chain recombines TRBV7-3 with TRBJ2-3, with 8 positions matching TRBD2. Trimming cost V 4 bases and J 6 bases; bases outside gene matches: 12. Germline V gene sequence: CDR1 SGHTA, CDR2 FQGTGA. CDR3 length equals 16 residues. This chain's CDR3 is CASSSQAGARLDTQYF. CDR3 DNA: TGTGCCAGCAGCTCCCAAGCGGGGGCTAGGTTGGATACGCAGTATTTT.

This clone was detected only once. Other DNA sequences in the same sample also yield this CDR3. V gene TRBV29-1 combines with J gene TRBJ1-5; maybe TRBD1 (5 bases). CDR3 length: 12 amino acids. Germline assignment: CDR1 SQVTM and CDR2 ANQGSEA. V dropped 6 bases and J dropped 5 bases, with 11 bases sitting between them. In DNA form, the CDR3 reads TGCAGCGTGGCCGACAGAGATCAGCCCCAGCATTTT. Amino acid sequence: CSVADRDQPQHF.

This sequence joins TRBV5-1 and TRBJ1-1; D is undetermined. Trimming shortened V by 0 bases and J by 6 bases, and 12 bases separated the two germline ends. CDR3 length equals 14 residues. Germline V gene lookup returns CDR1 SGHRS and CDR2 YFSETQ. CDR3: CASSLASDVAEAFF. The DNA for the CDR3 is TGCGCCAGCAGCTTGGCCTCAGACGTCGCTGAAGCTTTCTTT.

CDR3 coding DNA: TGTGCCAGCAGTGAAGAGGTGACCGGGGAGCTGTTTTTT. Protein sequence: CASSEEVTGELFF. V gene TRBV2 combines with J gene TRBJ2-2; the D is unclear. The length of the CDR3 is 13 residues. Looked up from germline, CDR1 is SNHLY and CDR2 is FYNNEI. Deletions cut 1 base from V and 5 bases from J, with 5 bases between.

The genes are TRBV7-2 and TRBJ1-1; TRBD1 matches at 8 bases. The CDR3 is made up of 15 amino acids. V shed 5 bases, J shed 1 base, and the junction held 6 bases outside the gene matches. CDR1 is SGHTA and CDR2 is FQGNSA in the germline V gene. CDR3 amino acids: CASSAPGTGNTEAFF. The CDR3 DNA is TGTGCCAGCAGCGCACCCGGGACAGGGAACACTGAAGCTTTCTTT.

This clone appeared a single time. The rearrangement joins TRBV5-1 to TRBJ1-1; TRBD1 agrees at 7 bases. This CDR3 has 16 amino acids. After removal of 0 bases from V and 0 bases from J, the junction contained 5 bases not matched to a gene. Germline V CDR1 and CDR2: SGHRS, YFSETQ. The CDR3 reads CASSLEGADMNTEAFF. For the CDR3, the DNA is TGCGCCAGCAGCTTGGAGGGGGCGGACATGAACACTGAAGCTTTCTTT.

To note about this clone: The junction does not match germline at one end; this may be a read error. The chain couples TRBV5-1 to TRBJ2-3, with TRBD2 matching 8 bases. Germline V gives CDR1 SGHRS, CDR2 YFSETQ. The CDR3 is 15 amino acids. The CDR3 DNA reads TGCGCCGGCAGCCTACTCGGGGGGGCCCCAGATACGCAGTATTTT. Translating gives CAGSLLGGAPDTQYF.

V usage is TRBV7-3 and J usage is TRBJ2-2; 9 bases agree with TRBD2. The V and J ends lost 5 bases and 5 bases, in that order; junction bases with no gene match: 6. There are 15 residues in the CDR3. From germline, CDR1 is SGHTA and CDR2 FQGTGA. As DNA, the CDR3 is TGTGCCAGCAGCCCCCCGACTAGCGGTACCGGGGAGCTGTTTTTT. Its protein is CASSPPTSGTGELFF.

The V gene is TRBV6-4, the J gene TRBJ2-3, with 11 bases matching TRBD2. This CDR3 is built from 16 residues. The germline V gene encodes CDR1 MRHNA and CDR2 SNTAGT. With 3 bases clipped from V and 1 base from J, the junction kept 3 bases outside the gene matches. The CDR3 DNA is TGTGCCAGCAGTGAGTCGACTAGCGGGGGCACAGATACGCAGTATTTT. Translating it yields CASSESTSGGTDTQYF.